A selection of T cell receptor beta chains follows, all from one sample in a study of blood T cells in healthy people across ages. TCRdb re-analysed the 5' RACE reads in MiXCR, keeping a single row per CDR3 protein. The data hold approximately 800,000 distinct CDR3 sequences, with about 34% observed a single time. The sequencing sample was made of blood. Every receptor here comes from a young man in good health. The CDR3 runs from the conserved cysteine through the conserved F or W. A D gene is named only where the DNA matches it firmly. Rows may omit the clone size; those that give it use once, few, many or a size class.

D	size	V	J	DNA	CDR3
NA	many	TRBV4-2	TRBJ2-3	TGTGCCAGCAGCCAAGACCGCACAGATACGCAGTATTTT	CASSQDRTDTQYF
NA	NA	TRBV27	TRBJ2-5	TGTGCCAGCAGTTCACCTAATCGAGAGACCCAGTACTTC	CASSSPNRETQYF
TRBD1	NA	TRBV4-1	TRBJ1-5	TGCGCCAGCAGCCAAGAAATATCACAGGGGCAGCCCCAGCATTTT	CASSQEISQGQPQHF
NA	few	TRBV20-1	TRBJ2-1	TGCAGTGCTAGAGATATGGGGGGGGCGTACAATGAGCAGTTCTTC	CSARDMGGAYNEQFF
NA	NA	TRBV4-3	TRBJ2-7	TGCGCCAGCAGCCAAGATAGGGCAGGGGGAGGGTACGAGCAGTACTTC	CASSQDRAGGGYEQYF
NA	few	TRBV12-3/TRBV12-4	TRBJ1-2	TGTGCCAGCAGCCCCGGGACCCTCTATGGCTACACCTTC	CASSPGTLYGYTF
NA	NA	TRBV12-3/TRBV12-4	TRBJ2-1	TGTGCCAGCAGCCGCCAAGGGGGAGCAGGGAATGAGCAGTTCTTC	CASSRQGGAGNEQFF
NA	few	TRBV6-5	TRBJ2-1	TGTGCCAGCAGCCACCGGGCAGCCTACAATGAGCAGTTCTTC	CASSHRAAYNEQFF
NA	NA	TRBV20-1	TRBJ2-1	TGCAGTGCCTCCCCCGGGACTTCCTCCTACAATGAGCAGTTCTTC	CSASPGTSSYNEQFF
TRBD1	many	TRBV7-7	TRBJ2-1	TGTGCTAGCAGCTTCTTTCCGTTGGGACAGTCCTACAATGAGCAGTTCTTC	CASSFFPLGQSYNEQFF
NA	NA	TRBV6-6	TRBJ1-5	TGTGCCAGCAGTTACTCGCCAGCCTCGAGCAATCAGCCCCAGCATTTT	CASSYSPASSNQPQHF
TRBD2	NA	TRBV6-5	TRBJ2-5	TGTGCCAGCATTCCCACTAGCGGGAGGGAGACCCAGTACTTC	CASIPTSGRETQYF
NA	NA	TRBV4-3	TRBJ1-4	TGCGCCAGCAGCCAAGATGCATCGGAGAGGGTTGAAAAACTGTTTTTT	CASSQDASERVEKLFF
TRBD1	few	TRBV2	TRBJ2-3	TGTGCCAGCAGTGAATCGGCGGACAGGGAACTTAATACGCAGTATTTT	CASSESADRELNTQYF